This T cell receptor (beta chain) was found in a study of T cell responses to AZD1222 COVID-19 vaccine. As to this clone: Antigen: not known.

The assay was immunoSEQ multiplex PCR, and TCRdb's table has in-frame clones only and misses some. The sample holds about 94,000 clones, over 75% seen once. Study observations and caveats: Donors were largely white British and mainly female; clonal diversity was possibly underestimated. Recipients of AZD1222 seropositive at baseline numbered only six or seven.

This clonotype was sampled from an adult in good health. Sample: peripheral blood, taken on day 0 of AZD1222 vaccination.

The CDR3 reads CASRPGDWGEKLFF. Here the CDR3 DNA reads TGTGCCAGCAGACCAGGGGACTGGGGTGAAAAACTGTTTTTT. The chain recombines TRBV28 with TRBJ1-4, with TRBD1 as a possible D gene (6 bases). Germline values: CDR1 MDHEN, CDR2 SYDVKM. There are 14 residues in the CDR3. Trimming removed 6 bases at V and 7 bases at J, with 15 bases between. The full variable domain, with the rest looked up from reference TRBV28 and TRBJ1-4, is DVKVTQSSRYLVKRTGEKVFLECVQDMDHENMFWYRQDPGLGLRLIYFSYDVKMKEKGDIPEGYSVSREKKERFSLILESASTNQTSMYLCASRPGDWGEKLFFGSGTQLSVL.